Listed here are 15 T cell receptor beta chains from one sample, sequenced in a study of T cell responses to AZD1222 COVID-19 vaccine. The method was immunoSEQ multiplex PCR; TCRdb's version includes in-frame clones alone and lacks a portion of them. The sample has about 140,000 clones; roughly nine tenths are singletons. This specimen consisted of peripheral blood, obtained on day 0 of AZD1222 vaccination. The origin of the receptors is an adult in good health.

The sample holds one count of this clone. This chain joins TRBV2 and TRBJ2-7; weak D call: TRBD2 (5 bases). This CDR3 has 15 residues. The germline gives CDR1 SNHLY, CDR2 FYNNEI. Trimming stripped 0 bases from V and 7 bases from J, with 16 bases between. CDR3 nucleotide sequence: TGTGCCAGCAGTGAAGCGCTCGGGGTAGCGTGGGAGCAGTACTTC. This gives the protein CASSEALGVAWEQYF.

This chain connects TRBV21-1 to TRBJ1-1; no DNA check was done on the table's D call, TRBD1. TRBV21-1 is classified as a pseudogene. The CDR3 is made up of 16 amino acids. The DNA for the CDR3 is TGTGCCAGCACATACCGTCATCGACAGGGGGGTACTGAAGCTTTCTTT. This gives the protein CASTYRHRQGGTEAFF.

This CDR3 reads CASSLLGWGYDEQFF. The CDR3 region has the DNA TGTGCCAGCAGCTTACTAGGGTGGGGTTACGATGAGCAGTTCTTC. The J gene is TRBJ2-1, the V gene TRBV9; a possible D gene is TRBD2 (5 bases). This CDR3 has 15 amino acids. V was cut by 4 bases and J by 8 bases, with 19 bases left in between. Germline V gives CDR1 SGDLS, CDR2 YYNGEE.

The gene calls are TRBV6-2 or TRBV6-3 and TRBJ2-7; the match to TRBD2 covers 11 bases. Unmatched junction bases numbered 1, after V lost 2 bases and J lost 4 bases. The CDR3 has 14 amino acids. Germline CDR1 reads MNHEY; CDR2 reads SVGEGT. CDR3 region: CASSYGTSGYEQYF. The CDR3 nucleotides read TGTGCCAGCAGTTACGGGACTAGCGGTTACGAGCAGTACTTC.

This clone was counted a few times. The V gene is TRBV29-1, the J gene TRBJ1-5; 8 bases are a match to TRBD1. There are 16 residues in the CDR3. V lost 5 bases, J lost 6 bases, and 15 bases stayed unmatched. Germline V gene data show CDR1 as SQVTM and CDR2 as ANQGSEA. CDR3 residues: CSVSNALGQGGQPQHF. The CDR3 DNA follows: TGCAGCGTTTCCAACGCCCTTGGACAGGGAGGTCAGCCCCAGCATTTT. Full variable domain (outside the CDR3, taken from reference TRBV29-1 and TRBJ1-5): SAVISQKPSRDICQRGTSLTIQCQVDSQVTMMFWYRQQPGQSLTLIATANQGSEATYESGFVIDKFPISRPNLTFSTLTVSNMSPEDSSIYLCSVSNALGQGGQPQHFGDGTRLSIL.

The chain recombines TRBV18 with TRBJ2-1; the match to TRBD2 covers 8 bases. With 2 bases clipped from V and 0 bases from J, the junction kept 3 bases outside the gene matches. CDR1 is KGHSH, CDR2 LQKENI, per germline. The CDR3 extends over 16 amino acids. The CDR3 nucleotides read TGTGCCAGCTCACCAGCCAGCGGGAGCTCCTACAATGAGCAGTTCTTC. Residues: CASSPASGSSYNEQFF.

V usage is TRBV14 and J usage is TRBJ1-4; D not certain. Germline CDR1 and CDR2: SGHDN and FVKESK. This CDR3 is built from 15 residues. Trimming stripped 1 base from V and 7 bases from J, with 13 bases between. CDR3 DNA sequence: TGTGCCAGCAGCCAAGGCGGGCGGTCAAGTGAAAAACTGTTTTTT. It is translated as CASSQGGRSSEKLFF.

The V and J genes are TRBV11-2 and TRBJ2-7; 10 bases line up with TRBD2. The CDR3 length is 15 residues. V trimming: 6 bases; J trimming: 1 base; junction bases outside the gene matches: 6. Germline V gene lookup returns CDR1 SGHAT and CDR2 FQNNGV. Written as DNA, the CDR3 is TGTGCCAGCAGTCCTAATAGCGGGGGGTCCTACGAGCAGTACTTC. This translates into CASSPNSGGSYEQYF.

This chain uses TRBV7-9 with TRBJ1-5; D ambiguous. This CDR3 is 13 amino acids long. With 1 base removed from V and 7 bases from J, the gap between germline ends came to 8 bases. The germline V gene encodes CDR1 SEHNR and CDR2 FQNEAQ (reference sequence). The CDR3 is CASSLGGRQPQHF. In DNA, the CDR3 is TGTGCCAGCAGCTTAGGAGGCCGCCAGCCCCAGCATTTT. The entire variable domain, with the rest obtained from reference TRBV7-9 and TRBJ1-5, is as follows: DTGVSQNPRHKITKRGQNVTFRCDPISEHNRLYWYRQTLGQGPEFLTYFQNEAQLEKSRLLSDRFSAERPKGSFSTLEIQRTEQGDSAMYLCASSLGGRQPQHFGDGTRLSIL.

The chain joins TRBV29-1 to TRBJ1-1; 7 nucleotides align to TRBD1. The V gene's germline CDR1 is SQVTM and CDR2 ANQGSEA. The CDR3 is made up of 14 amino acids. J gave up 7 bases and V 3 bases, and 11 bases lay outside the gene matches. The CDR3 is CSVDGAGGLYEAFF. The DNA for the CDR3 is TGCAGCGTTGATGGGGCAGGGGGTTTGTATGAAGCTTTCTTT.

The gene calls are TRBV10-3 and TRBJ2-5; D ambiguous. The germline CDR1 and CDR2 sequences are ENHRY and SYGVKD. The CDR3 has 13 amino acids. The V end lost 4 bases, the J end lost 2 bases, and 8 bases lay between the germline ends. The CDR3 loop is CAISGDLQETQYF. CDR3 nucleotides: TGTGCCATCAGTGGAGACCTTCAAGAGACCCAGTACTTC.

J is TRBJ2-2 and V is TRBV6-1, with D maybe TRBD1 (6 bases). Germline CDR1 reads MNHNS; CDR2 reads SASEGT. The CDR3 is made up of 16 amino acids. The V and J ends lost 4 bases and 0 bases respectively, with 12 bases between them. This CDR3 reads CASSAADSPNTGELFF. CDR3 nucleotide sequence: TGTGCCAGCAGTGCCGCGGACAGCCCGAACACCGGGGAGCTGTTTTTT.

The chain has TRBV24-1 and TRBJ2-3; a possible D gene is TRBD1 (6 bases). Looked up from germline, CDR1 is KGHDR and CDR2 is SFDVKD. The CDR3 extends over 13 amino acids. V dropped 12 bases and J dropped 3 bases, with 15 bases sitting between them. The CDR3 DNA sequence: TGTGCCTCCCGGGACAAGGCTACAGATACGCAGTATTTT. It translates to CASRDKATDTQYF.

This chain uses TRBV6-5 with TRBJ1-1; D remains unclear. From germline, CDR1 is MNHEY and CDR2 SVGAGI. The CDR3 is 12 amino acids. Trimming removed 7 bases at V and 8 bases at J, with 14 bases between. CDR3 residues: CASTYTSGEAFF. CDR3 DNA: TGTGCCAGCACCTACACCTCGGGAGAAGCTTTCTTT.

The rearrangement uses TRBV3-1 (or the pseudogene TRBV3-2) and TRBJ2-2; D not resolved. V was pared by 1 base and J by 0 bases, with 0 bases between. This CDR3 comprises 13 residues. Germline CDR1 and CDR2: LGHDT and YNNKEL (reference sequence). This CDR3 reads CASSQANTGELFF. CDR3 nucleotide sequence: TGTGCCAGCAGCCAAGCGAACACCGGGGAGCTGTTTTTT.